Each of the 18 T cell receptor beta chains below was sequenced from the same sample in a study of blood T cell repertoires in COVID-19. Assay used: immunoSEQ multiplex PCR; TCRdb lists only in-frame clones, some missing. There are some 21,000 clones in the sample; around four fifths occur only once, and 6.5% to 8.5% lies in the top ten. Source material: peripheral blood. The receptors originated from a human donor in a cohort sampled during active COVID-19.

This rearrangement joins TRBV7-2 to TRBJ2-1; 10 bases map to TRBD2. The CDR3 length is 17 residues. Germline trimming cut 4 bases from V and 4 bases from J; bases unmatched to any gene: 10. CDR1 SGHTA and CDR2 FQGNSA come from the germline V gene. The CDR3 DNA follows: TGTGCCAGCAGCTCCCCAGCGGGGGGGCAGAAATACAATGAGCAGTTCTTC. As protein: CASSSPAGGQKYNEQFF. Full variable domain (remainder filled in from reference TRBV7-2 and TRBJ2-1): GAGVSQSPSNKVTEKGKDVELRCDPISGHTALYWYRQSLGQGLEFLIYFQGNSAPDKSGLPSDRFSAERTGGSVSTLTIQRTQQEDSAVYLCASSSPAGGQKYNEQFFGPGTRLTVL.

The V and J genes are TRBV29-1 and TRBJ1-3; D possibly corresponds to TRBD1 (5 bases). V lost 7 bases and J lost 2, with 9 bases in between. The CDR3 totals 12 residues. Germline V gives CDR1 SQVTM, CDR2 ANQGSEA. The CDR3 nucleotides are TGCAGCGCCACAGGTACTGGAAACACCATATATTTT. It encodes CSATGTGNTIYF.

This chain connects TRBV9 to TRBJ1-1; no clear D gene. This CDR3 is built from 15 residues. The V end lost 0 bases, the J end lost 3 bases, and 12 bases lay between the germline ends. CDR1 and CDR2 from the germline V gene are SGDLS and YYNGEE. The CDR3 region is CASSVERNRDTEAFF. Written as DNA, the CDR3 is TGTGCCAGCAGCGTAGAGAGGAACCGGGACACTGAAGCTTTCTTT.

The CDR3 protein is CASSKGGTGVFREPRGEAEAFF. Written as DNA, the CDR3 is TGTGCCAGCAGCAAAGGAGGGACAGGGGTTTTTCGCGAGCCTAGGGGGGAGGCTGAAGCTTTCTTT. The chain carries TRBV21-1 and TRBJ1-1; TRBD1 is the table's D call, not checked against the DNA. TRBV21-1 is given as a pseudogene. This CDR3 region has 22 residues.

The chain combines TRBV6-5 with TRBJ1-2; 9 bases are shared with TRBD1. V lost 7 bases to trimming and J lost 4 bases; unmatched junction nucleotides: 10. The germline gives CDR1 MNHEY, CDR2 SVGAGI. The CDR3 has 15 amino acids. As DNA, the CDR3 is TGTGCCAGCACCCCCCGACAGGGGGTTGGCTATGGCTACACCTTC. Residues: CASTPRQGVGYGYTF.

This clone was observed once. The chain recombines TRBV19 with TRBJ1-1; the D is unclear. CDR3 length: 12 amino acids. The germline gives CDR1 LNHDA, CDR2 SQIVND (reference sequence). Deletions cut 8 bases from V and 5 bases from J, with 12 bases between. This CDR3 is CASSRAGTEAFF. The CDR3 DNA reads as TGTGCCAGTTCCCGTGCGGGGACTGAAGCTTTCTTT. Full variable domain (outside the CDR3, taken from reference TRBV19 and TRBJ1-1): DGGITQSPKYLFRKEGQNVTLSCEQNLNHDAMYWYRQDPGQGLRLIYYSQIVNDFQKGDIAEGYSVSREKKESFPLTVTSAQKNPTAFYLCASSRAGTEAFFGQGTRLTVV.

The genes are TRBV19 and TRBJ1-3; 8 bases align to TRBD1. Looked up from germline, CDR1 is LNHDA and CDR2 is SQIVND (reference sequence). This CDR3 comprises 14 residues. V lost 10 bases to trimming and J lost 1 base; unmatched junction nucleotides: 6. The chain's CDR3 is CATQGVASGNTIYF. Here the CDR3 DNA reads TGTGCCACACAGGGGGTAGCATCTGGAAACACCATATATTTT.

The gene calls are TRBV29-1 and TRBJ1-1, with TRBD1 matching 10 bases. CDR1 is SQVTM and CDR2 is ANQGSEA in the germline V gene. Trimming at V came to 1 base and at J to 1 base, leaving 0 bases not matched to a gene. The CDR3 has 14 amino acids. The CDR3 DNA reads TGCAGCGTTGAAGGACAGGGGGCGAACACTGAAGCTTTCTTT. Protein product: CSVEGQGANTEAFF.

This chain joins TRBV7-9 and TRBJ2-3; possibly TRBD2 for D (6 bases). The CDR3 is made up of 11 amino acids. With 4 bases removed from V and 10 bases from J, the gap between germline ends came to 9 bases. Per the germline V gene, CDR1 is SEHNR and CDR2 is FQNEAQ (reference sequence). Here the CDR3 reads CASSSRDSQYF. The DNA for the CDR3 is TGTGCCAGCAGCTCGAGGGACTCGCAGTATTTT.

This chain's CDR3 is CSVGGQGAETQYF. In nucleotides, the CDR3 is TGCAGCGTTGGTGGCCAGGGGGCAGAGACCCAGTACTTC. The gene calls are TRBV29-1 and TRBJ2-5; 8 bases are shared with TRBD1. The germline V gene has CDR1 SQVTM and CDR2 ANQGSEA. Trimming at V came to 4 bases and at J to 4 bases, leaving 5 bases not matched to a gene. The CDR3 consists of 13 residues. The whole variable domain, filled in from reference TRBV29-1 and TRBJ2-5, reads SAVISQKPSRDICQRGTSLTIQCQVDSQVTMMFWYRQQPGQSLTLIATANQGSEATYESGFVIDKFPISRPNLTFSTLTVSNMSPEDSSIYLCSVGGQGAETQYFGPGTRLLVL.

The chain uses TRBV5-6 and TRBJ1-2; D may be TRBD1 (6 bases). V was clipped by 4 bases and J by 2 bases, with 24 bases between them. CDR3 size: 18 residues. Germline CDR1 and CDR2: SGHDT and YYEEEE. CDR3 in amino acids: CASSRWGGRAALNYGYTF. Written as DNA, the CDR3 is TGTGCCAGCAGCCGCTGGGGGGGCAGGGCAGCTCTCAACTATGGCTACACCTTC.

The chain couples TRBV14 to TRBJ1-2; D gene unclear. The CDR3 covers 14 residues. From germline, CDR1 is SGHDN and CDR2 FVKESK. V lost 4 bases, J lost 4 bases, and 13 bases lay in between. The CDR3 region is CASSPGRRGYGYTF. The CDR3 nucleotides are TGTGCCAGCAGCCCGGGTCGACGGGGCTATGGCTACACCTTC.

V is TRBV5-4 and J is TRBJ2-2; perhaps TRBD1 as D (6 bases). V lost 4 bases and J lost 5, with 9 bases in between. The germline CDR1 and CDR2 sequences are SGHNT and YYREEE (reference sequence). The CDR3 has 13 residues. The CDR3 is CASSPRGTGELFF. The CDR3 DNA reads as TGTGCCAGCAGCCCCAGGGGAACCGGGGAGCTGTTTTTT.

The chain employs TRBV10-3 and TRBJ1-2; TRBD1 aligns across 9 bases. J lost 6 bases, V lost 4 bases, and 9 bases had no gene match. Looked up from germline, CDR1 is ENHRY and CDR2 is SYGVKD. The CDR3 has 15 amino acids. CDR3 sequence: CAISGGTGTDDGYTF. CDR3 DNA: TGTGCCATCAGTGGGGGGACAGGGACTGATGATGGCTACACCTTC.

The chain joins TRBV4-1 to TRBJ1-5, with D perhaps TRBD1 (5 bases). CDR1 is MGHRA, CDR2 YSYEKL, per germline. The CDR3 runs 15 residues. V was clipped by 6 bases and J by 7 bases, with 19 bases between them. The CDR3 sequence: CASRPIGGDGQPQHF. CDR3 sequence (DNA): TGCGCCAGCAGGCCTATCGGGGGAGACGGGCAGCCCCAGCATTTT.

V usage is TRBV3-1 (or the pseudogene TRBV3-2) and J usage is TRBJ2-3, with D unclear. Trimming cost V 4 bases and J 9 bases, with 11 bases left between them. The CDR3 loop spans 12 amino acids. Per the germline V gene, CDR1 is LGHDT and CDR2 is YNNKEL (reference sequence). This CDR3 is CASSPDSLTQYF. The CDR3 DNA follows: TGTGCCAGCAGCCCCGACTCCCTGACGCAGTATTTT.

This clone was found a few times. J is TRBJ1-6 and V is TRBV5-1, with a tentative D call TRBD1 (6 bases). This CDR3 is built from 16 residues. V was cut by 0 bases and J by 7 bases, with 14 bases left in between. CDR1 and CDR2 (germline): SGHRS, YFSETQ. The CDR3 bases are TGCGCCAGCAGCTTGGGCCTTTACAGGGCGAATTCACCCCTCCACTTT. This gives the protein CASSLGLYRANSPLHF.

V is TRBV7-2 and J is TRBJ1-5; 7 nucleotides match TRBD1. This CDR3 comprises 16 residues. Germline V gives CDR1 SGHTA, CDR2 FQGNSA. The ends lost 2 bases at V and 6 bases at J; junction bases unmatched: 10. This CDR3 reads CASSLSPDRAGQPQHF. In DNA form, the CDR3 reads TGTGCCAGCAGCTTAAGCCCCGACAGGGCGGGTCAGCCCCAGCATTTT.